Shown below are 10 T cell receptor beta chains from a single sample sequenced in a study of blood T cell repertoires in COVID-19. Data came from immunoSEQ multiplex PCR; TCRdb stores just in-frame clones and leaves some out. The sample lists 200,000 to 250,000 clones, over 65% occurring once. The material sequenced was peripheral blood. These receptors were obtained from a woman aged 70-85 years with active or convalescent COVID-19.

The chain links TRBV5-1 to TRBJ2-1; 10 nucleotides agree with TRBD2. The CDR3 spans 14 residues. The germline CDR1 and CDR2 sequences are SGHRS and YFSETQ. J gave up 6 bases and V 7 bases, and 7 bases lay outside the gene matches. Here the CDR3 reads CASSSGRAINEQFF. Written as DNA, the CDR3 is TGCGCCAGCTCAAGCGGGAGGGCCATCAATGAGCAGTTCTTC.

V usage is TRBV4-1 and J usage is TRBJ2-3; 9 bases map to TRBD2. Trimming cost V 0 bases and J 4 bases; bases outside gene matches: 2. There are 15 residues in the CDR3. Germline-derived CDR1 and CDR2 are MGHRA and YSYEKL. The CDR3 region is CASSQDEREADTQYF. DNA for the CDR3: TGCGCCAGCAGCCAAGACGAGCGGGAGGCAGATACGCAGTATTTT.

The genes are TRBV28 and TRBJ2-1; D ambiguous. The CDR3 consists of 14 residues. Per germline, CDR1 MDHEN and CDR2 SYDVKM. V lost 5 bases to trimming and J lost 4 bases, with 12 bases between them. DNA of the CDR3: TGTGCCAGCAGTCCGAGACCGCGGTACAATGAGCAGTTCTTC. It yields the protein CASSPRPRYNEQFF.

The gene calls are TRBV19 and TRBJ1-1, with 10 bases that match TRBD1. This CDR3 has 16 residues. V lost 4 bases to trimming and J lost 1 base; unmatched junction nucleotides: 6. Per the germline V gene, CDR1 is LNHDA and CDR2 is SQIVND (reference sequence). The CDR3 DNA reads TGTGCCAGTAGTACCCGGGACAGGGGTCCGAACACTGAAGCTTTCTTT. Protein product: CASSTRDRGPNTEAFF.

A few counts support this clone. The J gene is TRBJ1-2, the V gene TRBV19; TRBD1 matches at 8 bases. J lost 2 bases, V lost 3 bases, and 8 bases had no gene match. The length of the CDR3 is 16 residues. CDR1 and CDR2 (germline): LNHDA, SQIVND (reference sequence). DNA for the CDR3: TGTGCCAGTAGTATTTGGGCGACAGGGGCGAACTATGGCTACACCTTC. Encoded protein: CASSIWATGANYGYTF.

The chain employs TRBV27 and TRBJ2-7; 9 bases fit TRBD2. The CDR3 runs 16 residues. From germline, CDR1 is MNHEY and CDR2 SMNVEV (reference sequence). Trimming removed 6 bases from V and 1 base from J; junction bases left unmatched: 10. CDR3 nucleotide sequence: TGTGCCAGCAGATGTCGACTAGCGGTTGGGTCCTACGAGCAGTACTTC. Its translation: CASRCRLAVGSYEQYF.

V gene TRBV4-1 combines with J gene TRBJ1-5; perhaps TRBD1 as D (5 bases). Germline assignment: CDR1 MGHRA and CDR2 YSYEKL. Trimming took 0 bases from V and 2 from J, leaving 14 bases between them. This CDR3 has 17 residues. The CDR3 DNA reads TGCGCCAGCAGCCAAGATGGGGCAGACTTGGGCAATCAGCCCCAGCATTTT. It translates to CASSQDGADLGNQPQHF.

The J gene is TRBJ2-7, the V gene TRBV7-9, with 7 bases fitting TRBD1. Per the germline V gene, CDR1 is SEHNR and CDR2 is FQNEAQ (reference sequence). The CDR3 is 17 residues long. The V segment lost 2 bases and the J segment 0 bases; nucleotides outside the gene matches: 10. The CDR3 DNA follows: TGTGCCAGCAGCTTACTGGGATGGGGGACAGTCTCCTACGAGCAGTACTTC. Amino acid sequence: CASSLLGWGTVSYEQYF.

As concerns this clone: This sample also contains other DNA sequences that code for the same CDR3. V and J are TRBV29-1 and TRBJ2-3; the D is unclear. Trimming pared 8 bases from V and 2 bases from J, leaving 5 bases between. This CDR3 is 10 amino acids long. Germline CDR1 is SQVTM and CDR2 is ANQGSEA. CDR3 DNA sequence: TGCAGCTCCAACACAGATACGCAGTATTTT. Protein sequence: CSSNTDTQYF.

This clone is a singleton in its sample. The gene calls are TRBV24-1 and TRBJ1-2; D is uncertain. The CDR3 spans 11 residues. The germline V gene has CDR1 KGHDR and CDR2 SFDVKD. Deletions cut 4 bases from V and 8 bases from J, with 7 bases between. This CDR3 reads CATSDPSGYTF. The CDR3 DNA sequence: TGTGCCACCAGTGACCCTTCGGGCTACACCTTC.